This TCR beta chain was captured in a study of T cell responses to AZD1222 COVID-19 vaccine. General study findings and limits: Unmutated variant regions are reportedly the target of nearly half of TCRs that are spike-specific. Most donors were white British and more were female, and clonal diversity was possibly underestimated. Repertoires were obtained only post-peak T cell response.

As to this clone: What it binds is unknown.

Generated by immunoSEQ multiplex PCR, the TCRdb table keeps only in-frame clones and is missing some. The sample records more than 65,000 clones, approximately 82% being singletons. The germline CDR1 and CDR2 sequences are SGDLS and YYNGEE. Germline trimming cut 7 bases from V and 9 bases from J; bases unmatched to any gene: 8. CDR3 size: 13 residues. This chain uses TRBV9 with TRBJ1-4; 8 nucleotides match TRBD1. The source material was peripheral blood, sampled on day 0 of AZD1222 vaccination. The source of this sequence is an adult in good health. The DNA of the CDR3 is TGTGCCAGCGGGGAGGGGACAGGAAAAAAACTGTTTTTT. Translated: CASGEGTGKKLFF.